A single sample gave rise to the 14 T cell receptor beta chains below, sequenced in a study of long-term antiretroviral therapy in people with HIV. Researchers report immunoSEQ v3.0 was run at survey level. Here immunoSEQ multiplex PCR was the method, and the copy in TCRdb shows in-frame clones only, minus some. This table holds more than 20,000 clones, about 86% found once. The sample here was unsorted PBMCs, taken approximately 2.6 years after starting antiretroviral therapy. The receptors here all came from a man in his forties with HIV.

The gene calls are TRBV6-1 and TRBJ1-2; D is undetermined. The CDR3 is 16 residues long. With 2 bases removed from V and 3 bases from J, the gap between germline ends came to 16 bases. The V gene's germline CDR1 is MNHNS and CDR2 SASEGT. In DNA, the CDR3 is TGTGCCAGCAGTGAATTCGTTTCGCAGGAGGACTATGGCTACACCTTC. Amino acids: CASSEFVSQEDYGYTF.

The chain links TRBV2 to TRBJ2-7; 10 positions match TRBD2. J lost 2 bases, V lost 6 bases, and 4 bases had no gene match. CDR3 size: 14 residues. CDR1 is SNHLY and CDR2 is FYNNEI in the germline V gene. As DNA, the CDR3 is TGTGCCAGCAGGGTGGGACTAGCGACCTACGAGCAGTACTTC. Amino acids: CASRVGLATYEQYF.

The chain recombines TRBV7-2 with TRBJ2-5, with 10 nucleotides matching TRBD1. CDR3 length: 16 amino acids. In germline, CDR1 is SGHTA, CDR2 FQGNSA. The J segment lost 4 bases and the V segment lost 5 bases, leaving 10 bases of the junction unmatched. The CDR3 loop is CASSLRTGGGLETQYF. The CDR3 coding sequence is TGTGCCAGCAGCCTAAGGACAGGGGGGGGCCTAGAGACCCAGTACTTC.

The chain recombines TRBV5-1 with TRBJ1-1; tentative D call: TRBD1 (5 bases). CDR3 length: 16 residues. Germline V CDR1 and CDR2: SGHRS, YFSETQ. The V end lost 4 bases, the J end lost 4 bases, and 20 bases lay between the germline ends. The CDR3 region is CASSPGGGRLSTEAFF. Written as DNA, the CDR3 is TGCGCCAGCAGCCCCGGGGGGGGACGTTTGAGCACTGAAGCTTTCTTT.

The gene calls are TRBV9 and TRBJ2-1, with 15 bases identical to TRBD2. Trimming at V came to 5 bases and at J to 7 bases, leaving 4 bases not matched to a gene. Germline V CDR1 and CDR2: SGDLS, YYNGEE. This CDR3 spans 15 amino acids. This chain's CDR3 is CASSFGLAGGNEQFF. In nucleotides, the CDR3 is TGTGCCAGCAGTTTCGGACTAGCGGGGGGGAATGAGCAGTTCTTC.

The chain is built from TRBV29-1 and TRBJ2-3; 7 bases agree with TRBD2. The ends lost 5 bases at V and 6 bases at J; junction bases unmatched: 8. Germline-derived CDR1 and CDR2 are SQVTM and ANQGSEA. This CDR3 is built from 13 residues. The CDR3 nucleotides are TGCAGCGTTCTCGCTAGCGGCGCGGATACGCAGTATTTT. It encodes CSVLASGADTQYF.

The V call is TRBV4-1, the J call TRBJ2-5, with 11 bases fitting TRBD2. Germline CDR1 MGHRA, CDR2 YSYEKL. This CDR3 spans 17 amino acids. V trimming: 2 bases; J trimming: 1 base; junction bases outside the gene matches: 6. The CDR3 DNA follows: TGCGCCAGCAGCCAATACATAGCGGGGGGGGGCCAAGAGACCCAGTACTTC. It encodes CASSQYIAGGGQETQYF.

For the CDR3, the DNA is TGTGCTAGTGGTTTGGTACAGAAGGGACAGATACTAAACGAGACCCAGTACTTC. This codes for CASGLVQKGQILNETQYF. V gene TRBV12-5 combines with J gene TRBJ2-5, with TRBD1 identical over 7 bases. V lost 0 bases to trimming and J lost 5 bases; unmatched junction nucleotides: 15. Looked up from germline, CDR1 is LGHNT and CDR2 is FRNRAP. The CDR3 has 18 residues.

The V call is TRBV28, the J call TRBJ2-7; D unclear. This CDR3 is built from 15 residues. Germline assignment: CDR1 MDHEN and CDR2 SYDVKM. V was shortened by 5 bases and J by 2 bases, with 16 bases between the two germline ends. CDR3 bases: TGTGCCAGCAGTCTCCGCACCCGCCAGGCCTACGAGCAGTACTTC. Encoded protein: CASSLRTRQAYEQYF. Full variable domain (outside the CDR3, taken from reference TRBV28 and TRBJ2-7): DVKVTQSSRYLVKRTGEKVFLECVQDMDHENMFWYRQDPGLGLRLIYFSYDVKMKEKGDIPEGYSVSREKKERFSLILESASTNQTSMYLCASSLRTRQAYEQYFGPGTRLTVT.

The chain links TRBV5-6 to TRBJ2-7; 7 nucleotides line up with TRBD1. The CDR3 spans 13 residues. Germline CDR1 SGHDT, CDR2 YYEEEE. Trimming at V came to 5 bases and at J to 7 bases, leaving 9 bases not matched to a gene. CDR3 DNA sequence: TGTGCCAGCAGTTTAGACAGGGTCTTTGAGCAGTACTTC. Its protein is CASSLDRVFEQYF.

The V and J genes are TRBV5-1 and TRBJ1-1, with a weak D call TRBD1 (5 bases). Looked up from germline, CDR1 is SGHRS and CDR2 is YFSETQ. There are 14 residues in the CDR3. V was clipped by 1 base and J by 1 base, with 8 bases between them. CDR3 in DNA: TGCGCCAGCAGCTTGACAGGACCGAACACTGAAGCTTTCTTT. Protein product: CASSLTGPNTEAFF. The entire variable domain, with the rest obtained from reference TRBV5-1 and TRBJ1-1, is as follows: KAGVTQTPRYLIKTRGQQVTLSCSPISGHRSVSWYQQTPGQGLQFLFEYFSETQRNKGNFPGRFSGRQFSNSRSEMNVSTLELGDSALYLCASSLTGPNTEAFFGQGTRLTVV.

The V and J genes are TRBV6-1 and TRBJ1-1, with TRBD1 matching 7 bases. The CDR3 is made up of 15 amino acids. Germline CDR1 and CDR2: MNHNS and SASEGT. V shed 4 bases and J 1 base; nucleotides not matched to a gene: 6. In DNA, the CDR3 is TGTGCCAGCAGTGGGCGGACAGGTCGGAACACTGAAGCTTTCTTT. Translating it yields CASSGRTGRNTEAFF.

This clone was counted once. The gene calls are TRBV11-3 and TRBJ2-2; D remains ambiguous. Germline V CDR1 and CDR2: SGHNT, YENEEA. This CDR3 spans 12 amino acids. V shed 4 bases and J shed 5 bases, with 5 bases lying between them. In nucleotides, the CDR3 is TGTGCCAGCAGCTCTCGGACCGGGGAGCTGTTTTTT. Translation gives CASSSRTGELFF.

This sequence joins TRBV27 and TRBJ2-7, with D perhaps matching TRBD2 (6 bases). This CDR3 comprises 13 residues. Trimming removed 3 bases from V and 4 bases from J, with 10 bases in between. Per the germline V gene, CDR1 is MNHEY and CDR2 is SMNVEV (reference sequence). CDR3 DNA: TGTGCCAGCAGTTTCGGGAGTATTTACGAGCAGTACTTC. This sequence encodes CASSFGSIYEQYF.